This T cell receptor (beta chain) was observed in a study of cytomegalovirus exposure and HLA in healthy donors. Turning to the study itself: Early released data comprised about 85 million unique TCRs from HLA-typed donors.

CDR1 is SGHAT and CDR2 is FQNNGV in the germline V gene. The CDR3 contains 15 residues. V trimming: 2 bases; J trimming: 4 bases; junction bases outside the gene matches: 7. PCR used 60 Vbeta primers and 13 Jbeta primers. Sequencing was performed with immunoSEQ multiplex PCR; in TCRdb, only in-frame clones are kept and a portion is missing. In the table there are under 170,000 clones, about 64% of which are singletons. The TCR sequence derives from a woman aged 55-75 years in good health and CMV-seropositive. The sequenced sample was PBMCs. The chain couples TRBV11-2 to TRBJ1-2, with 7 bases that match TRBD1. The CDR3 loop is CASSLMDRQGYGYTF. For the CDR3, the DNA is TGTGCCAGCAGCTTAATGGACAGGCAGGGCTATGGCTACACCTTC.